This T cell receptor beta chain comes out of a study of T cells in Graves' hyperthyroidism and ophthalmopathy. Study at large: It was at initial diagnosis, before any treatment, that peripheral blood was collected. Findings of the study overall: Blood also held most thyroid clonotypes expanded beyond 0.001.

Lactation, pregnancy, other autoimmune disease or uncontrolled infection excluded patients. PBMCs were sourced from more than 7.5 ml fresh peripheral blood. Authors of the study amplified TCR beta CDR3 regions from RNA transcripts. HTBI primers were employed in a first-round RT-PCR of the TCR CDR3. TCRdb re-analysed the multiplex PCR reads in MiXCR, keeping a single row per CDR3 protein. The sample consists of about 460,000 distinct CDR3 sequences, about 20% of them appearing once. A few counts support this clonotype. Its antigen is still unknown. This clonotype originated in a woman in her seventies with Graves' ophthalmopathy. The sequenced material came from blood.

Here the CDR3 reads CATEGPTYQPQHF. The CDR3 DNA reads as TGTGCCACCGAGGGCCCAACCTATCAGCCCCAGCATTTT. V and J are TRBV19 and TRBJ1-5; no definite D call. The length of the CDR3 is 13 residues. CDR1 is LNHDA, CDR2 SQIVND, per germline (reference sequence). V was shortened by 10 bases and J by 5 bases, with 15 bases between the two germline ends.